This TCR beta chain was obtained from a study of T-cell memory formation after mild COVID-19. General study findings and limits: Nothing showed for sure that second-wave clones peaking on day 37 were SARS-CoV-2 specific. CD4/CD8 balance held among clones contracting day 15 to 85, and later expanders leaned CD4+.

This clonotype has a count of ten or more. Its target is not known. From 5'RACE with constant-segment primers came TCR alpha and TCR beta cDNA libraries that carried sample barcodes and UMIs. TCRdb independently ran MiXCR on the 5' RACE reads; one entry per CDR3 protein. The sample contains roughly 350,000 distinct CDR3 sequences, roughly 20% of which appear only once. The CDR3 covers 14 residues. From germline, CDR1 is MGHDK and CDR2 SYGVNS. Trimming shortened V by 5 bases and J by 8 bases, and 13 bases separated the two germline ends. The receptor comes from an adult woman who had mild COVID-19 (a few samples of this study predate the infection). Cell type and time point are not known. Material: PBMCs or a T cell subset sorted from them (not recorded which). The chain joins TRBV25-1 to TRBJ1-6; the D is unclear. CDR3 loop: CASSSSGRDSPLHF. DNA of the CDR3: TGTGCCAGCAGTTCATCGGGTCGGGATTCACCCCTCCACTTT.